Listed here are 3 T cell receptor beta chains from one sample, sequenced in a study of cytomegalovirus exposure and HLA in healthy donors. PCR was performed using 60 Vbeta and 13 Jbeta primers. Clones were read by immunoSEQ multiplex PCR, and TCRdb kept only the in-frame ones, dropping some. Its table lists 45,000 to 60,000 clones. The sample taken for sequencing was PBMCs. The source is a male donor in good health and CMV-seronegative.

The chain joins TRBV29-1 to TRBJ2-1, with D possibly matching TRBD2 (6 bases). This CDR3 region has 13 residues. Germline lookup yields CDR1 SQVTM and CDR2 ANQGSEA. Deletions cut 4 bases from V and 3 bases from J, with 10 bases between. The CDR3 sequence: CSVGQGGYNEQFF. DNA of the CDR3: TGCAGCGTTGGGCAGGGAGGCTACAATGAGCAGTTCTTC.

The J gene is TRBJ2-1, the V gene TRBV28, with 7 bases identical to TRBD1. The CDR3 is 16 amino acids. Germline CDR1 MDHEN, CDR2 SYDVKM. J was trimmed by 5 bases and V by 6 bases; bases with no gene match: 13. CDR3 in DNA: TGTGCCAGCAGGTCTACAACAGGGGCCCCCGACAATGAGCAGTTCTTC. Residues: CASRSTTGAPDNEQFF.

The V gene is TRBV6-1, the J gene TRBJ2-7; no clear D gene. Between the trimmed V and J ends, which lost 4 bases and 3 bases, there was a span of 10 bases. The germline CDR1 and CDR2 sequences are MNHNS and SASEGT. The CDR3 runs to 13 residues. CDR3 bases: TGTGCCAGCAGTGTCGCTGAGCTCTACGAGCAGTACTTC. Protein sequence: CASSVAELYEQYF.